Only one count was recorded for the clone carrying this T cell receptor (beta chain). This table comes from immunoSEQ multiplex PCR, and its TCRdb copy is limited to in-frame clones, with some not included. This repertoire shows 50,000 to 70,000 clones, 79% found once; its top ten account for roughly 3.2%. This sample stems from a study of blood T cell repertoires in COVID-19. V shed 5 bases and J 9 bases; nucleotides not matched to a gene: 4. The germline V gene encodes CDR1 SEHNR and CDR2 FQNEAQ (reference sequence). This CDR3 comprises 12 residues. The TCR comes from a man in his sixties with acute or convalescent COVID-19. What was sequenced was peripheral blood. V usage is TRBV7-9 and J usage is TRBJ1-1, with 9 bases identical to TRBD1. CDR3 bases: TGTGCCAGCAGCCCGGGACAGGGACAAGCTTTCTTT. Amino acid sequence: CASSPGQGQAFF.